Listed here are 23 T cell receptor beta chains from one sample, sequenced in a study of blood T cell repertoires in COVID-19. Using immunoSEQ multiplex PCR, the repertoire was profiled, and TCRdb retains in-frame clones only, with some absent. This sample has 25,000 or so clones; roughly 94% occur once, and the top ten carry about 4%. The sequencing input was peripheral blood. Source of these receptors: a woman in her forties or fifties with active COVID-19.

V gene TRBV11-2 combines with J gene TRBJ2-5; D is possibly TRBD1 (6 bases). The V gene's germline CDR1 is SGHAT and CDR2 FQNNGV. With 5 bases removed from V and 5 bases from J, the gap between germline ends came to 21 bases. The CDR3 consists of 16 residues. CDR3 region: CASSPSGTRLSETQYF. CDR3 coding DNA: TGTGCCAGCAGCCCCTCCGGGACACGGTTATCGGAGACCCAGTACTTC.

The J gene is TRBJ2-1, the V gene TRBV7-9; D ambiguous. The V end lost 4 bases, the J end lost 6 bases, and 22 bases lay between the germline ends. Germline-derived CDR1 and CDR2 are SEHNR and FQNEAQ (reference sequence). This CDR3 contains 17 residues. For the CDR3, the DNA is TGTGCCAGCAGCTCCCCTAATCTAGTGGTGTTGAGCAATGAGCAGTTCTTC. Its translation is CASSSPNLVVLSNEQFF.

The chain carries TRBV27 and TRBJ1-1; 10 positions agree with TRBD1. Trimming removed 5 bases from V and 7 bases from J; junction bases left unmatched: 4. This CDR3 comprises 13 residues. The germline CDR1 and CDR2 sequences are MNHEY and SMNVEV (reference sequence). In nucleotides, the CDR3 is TGTGCCAGCAGTAGGGACAGGGGTTTTGAAGCTTTCTTT. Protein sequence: CASSRDRGFEAFF.

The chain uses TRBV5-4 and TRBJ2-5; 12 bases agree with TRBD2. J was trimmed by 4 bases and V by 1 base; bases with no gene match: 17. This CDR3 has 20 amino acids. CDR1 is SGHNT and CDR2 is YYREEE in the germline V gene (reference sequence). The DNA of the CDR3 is TGTGCCAGCAGCTTGCCAGGGTCCCGGACTAGCGGGGCTAAGGGAGAGACCCAGTACTTC. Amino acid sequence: CASSLPGSRTSGAKGETQYF.

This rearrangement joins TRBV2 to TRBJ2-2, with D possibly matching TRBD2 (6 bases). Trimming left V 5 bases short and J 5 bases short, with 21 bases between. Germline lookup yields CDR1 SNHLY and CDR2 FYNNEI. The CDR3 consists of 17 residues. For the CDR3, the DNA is TGTGCCAGCAGTCCCCAGTTGGAGGGTGCGGGTACCGGGGAGCTGTTTTTT. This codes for CASSPQLEGAGTGELFF.

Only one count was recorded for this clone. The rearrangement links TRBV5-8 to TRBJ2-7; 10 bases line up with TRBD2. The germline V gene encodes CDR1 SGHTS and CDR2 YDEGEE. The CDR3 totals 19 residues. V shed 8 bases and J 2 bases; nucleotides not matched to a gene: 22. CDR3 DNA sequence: TGTGCCAGTCTGCGGGGAGCGGGAGGGCCTAGGAGATATACCTACGAGCAGTACTTC. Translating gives CASLRGAGGPRRYTYEQYF. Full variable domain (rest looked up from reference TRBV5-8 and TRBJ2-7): EAGVTQSPTHLIKTRGQQATLRCSPISGHTSVYWYQQALGLGLQFLLWYDEGEERNRGNFPPRFSGRQFPNYSSELNVNALELEDSALYLCASLRGAGGPRRYTYEQYFGPGTRLTVT.

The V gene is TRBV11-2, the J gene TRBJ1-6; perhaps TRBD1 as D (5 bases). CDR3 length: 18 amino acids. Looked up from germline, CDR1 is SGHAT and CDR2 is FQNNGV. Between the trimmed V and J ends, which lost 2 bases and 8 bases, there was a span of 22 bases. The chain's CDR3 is CASSLYWSTGEAHSPLHF. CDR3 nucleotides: TGTGCCAGCAGCTTATATTGGAGTACGGGGGAGGCCCATTCACCCCTCCACTTT.

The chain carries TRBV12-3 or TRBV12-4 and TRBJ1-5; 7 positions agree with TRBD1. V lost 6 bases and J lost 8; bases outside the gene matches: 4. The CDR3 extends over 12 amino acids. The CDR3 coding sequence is TGTGCCAGCAGACGCCAGGGGGAGCCCCAGCATTTT. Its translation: CASRRQGEPQHF.

CDR3 in DNA: TGCAGCGCCCGCCCTGGAGGGAGCAGGGATACGCAGTATTTT. Protein sequence: CSARPGGSRDTQYF. The J gene is TRBJ2-3, the V gene TRBV29-1; maybe TRBD2 (6 bases). Between the trimmed V and J ends, which lost 7 bases and 6 bases, there was a span of 20 bases. Germline lookup yields CDR1 SQVTM and CDR2 ANQGSEA. The CDR3 loop spans 14 amino acids.

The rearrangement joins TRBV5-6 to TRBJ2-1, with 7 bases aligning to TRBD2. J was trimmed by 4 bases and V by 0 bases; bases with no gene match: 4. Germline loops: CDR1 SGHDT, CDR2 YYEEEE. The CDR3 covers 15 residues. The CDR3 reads CASSLVGGMYNEQFF. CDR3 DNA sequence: TGTGCCAGCAGCTTGGTGGGGGGGATGTACAATGAGCAGTTCTTC.

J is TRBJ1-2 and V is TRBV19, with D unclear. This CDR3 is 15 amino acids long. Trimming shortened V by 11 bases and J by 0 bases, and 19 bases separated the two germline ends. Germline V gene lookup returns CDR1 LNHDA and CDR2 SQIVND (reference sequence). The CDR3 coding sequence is TGTGCCCCAAAGTGGGAGGGAAGTTCTAACTATGGCTACACCTTC. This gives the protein CAPKWEGSSNYGYTF.

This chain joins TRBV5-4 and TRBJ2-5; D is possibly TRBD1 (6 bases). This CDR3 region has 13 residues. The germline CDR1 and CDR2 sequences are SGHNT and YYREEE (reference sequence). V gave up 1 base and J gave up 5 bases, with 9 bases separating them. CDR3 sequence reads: CASSLTGTETQYF. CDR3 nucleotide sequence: TGTGCCAGCAGCTTGACAGGGACGGAGACCCAGTACTTC. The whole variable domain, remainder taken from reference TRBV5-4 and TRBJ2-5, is ETGVTQSPTHLIKTRGQQVTLRCSSQSGHNTVSWYQQALGQGPQFIFQYYREEENGRGNFPPRFSGLQFPNYSSELNVNALELDDSALYLCASSLTGTETQYFGPGTRLLVL.

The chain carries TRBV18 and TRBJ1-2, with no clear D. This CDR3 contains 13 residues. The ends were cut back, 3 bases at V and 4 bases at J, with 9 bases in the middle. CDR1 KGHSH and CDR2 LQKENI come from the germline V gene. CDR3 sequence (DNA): TGTGCCAGCTCACCGTCCGGGGTCTATGGCTACACCTTC. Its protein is CASSPSGVYGYTF. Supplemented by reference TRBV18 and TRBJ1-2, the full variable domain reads NAGVMQNPRHLVRRRGQEARLRCSPMKGHSHVYWYRQLPEEGLKFMVYLQKENIIDESGMPKERFSAEFPKEGPSILRIQQVVRGDSAAYFCASSPSGVYGYTFGSGTRLTVV.

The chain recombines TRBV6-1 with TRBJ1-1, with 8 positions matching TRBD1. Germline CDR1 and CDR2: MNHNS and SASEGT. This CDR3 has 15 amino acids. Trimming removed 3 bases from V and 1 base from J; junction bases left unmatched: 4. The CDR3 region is CASSDPGQGNTEAFF. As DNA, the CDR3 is TGTGCCAGCAGTGACCCCGGACAGGGGAACACTGAAGCTTTCTTT.

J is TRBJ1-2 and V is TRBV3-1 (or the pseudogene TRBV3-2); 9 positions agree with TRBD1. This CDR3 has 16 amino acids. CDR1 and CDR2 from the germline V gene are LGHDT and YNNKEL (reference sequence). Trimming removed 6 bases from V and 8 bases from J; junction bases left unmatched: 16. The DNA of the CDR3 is TGTGCCAGCAGACGATCCTCCGGGACAGGGTCTACGGGCTACACCTTC. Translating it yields CASRRSSGTGSTGYTF.

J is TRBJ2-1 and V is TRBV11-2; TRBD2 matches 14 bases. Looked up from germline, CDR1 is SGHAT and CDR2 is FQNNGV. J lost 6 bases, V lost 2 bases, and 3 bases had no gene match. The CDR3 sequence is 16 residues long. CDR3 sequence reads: CASSLLGTSGSNEQFF. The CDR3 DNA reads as TGTGCCAGCAGCTTACTCGGGACTAGCGGGAGCAATGAGCAGTTCTTC.

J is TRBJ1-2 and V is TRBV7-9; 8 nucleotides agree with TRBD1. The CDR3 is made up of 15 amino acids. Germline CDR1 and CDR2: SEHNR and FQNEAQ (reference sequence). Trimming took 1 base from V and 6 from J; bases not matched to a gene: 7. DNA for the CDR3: TGTGCCAGCAGCTTAGGTGGTACAGGGGGGAATGGCTACACCTTC. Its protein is CASSLGGTGGNGYTF.

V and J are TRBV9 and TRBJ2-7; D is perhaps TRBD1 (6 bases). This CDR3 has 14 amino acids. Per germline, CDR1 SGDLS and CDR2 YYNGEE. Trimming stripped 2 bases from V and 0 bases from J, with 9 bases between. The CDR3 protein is CASSVGASSYEQYF. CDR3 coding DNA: TGTGCCAGCAGCGTGGGGGCCTCCTCCTACGAGCAGTACTTC.

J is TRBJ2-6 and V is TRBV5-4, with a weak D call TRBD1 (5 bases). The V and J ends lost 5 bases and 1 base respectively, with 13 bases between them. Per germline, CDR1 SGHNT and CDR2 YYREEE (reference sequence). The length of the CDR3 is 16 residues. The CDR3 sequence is CASSRPGLSGANVLTF. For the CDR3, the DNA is TGTGCCAGCAGTCGTCCAGGGTTGTCTGGGGCCAACGTCCTGACTTTC.

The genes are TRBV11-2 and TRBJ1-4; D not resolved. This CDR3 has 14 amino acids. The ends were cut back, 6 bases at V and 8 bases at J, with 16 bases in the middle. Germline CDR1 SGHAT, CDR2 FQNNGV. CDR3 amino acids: CASSPILAGEKLFF. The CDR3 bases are TGTGCCAGCAGTCCGATTCTGGCGGGGGAAAAACTGTTTTTT.

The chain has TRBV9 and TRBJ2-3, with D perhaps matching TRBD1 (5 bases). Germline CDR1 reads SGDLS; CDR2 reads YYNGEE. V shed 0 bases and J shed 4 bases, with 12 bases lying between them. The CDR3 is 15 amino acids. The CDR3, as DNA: TGTGCCAGCAGCGTAGAAGGGGTTCTTTCAGATACGCAGTATTTT. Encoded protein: CASSVEGVLSDTQYF.

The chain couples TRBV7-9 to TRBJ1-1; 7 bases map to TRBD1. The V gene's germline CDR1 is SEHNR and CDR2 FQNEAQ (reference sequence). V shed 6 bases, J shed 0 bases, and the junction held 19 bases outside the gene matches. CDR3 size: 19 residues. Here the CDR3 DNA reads TGTGCCAGCAGGAAAGGGTATGGGCGGACAGGAGCCATGAACACTGAAGCTTTCTTT. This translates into CASRKGYGRTGAMNTEAFF.

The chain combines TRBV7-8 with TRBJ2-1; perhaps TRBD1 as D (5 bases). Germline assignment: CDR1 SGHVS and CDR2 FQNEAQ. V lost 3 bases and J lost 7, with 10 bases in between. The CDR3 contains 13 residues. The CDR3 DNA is TGTGCCAGCAGCTTGCAGGGTAGAAATGAGCAGTTCTTC. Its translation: CASSLQGRNEQFF.